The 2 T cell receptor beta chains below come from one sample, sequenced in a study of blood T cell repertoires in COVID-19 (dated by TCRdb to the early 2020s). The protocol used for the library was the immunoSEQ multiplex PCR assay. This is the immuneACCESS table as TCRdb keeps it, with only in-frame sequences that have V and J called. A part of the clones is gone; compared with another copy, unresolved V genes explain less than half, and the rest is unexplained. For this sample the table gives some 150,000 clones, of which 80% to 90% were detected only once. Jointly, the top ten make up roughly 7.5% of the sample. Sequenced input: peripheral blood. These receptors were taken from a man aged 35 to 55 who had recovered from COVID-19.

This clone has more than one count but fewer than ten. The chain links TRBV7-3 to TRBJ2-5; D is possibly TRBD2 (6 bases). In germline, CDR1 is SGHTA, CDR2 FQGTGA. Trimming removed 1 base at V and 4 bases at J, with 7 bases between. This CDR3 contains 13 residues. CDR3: CASSLMGGETQYF. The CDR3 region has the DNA TGTGCCAGCAGCTTAATGGGAGGAGAGACCCAGTACTTC. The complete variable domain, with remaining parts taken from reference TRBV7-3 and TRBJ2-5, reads GAGVSQTPSNKVTEKGKYVELRCDPISGHTALYWYRQSLGQGPEFLIYFQGTGAADDSGLPNDRFFAVRPEGSVSTLKIQRTERGDSAVYLCASSLMGGETQYFGPGTRLLVL.

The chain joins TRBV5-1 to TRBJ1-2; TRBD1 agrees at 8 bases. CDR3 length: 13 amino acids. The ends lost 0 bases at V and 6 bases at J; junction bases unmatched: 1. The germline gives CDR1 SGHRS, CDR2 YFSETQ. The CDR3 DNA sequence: TGCGCCAGCAGCTTGGCAGGGGGCGATGGCTACACCTTC. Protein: CASSLAGGDGYTF.